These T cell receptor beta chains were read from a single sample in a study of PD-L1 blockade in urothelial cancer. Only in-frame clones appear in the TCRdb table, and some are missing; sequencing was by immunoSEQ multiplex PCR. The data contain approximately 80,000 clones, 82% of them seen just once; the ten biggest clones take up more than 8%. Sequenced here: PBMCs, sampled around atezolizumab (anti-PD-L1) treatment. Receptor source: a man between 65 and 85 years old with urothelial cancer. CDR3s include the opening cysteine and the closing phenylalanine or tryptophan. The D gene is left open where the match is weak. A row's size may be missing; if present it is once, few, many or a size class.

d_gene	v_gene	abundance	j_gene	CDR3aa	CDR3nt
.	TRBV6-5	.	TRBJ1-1	CASSPRNTEAFF	TGTGCCAGCAGCCCCAGAAACACTGAAGCTTTCTTT
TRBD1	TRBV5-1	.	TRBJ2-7	CASSLTGEETYEQYF	TGCGCCAGCAGCTTGACAGGGGAAGAAACCTACGAGCAGTACTTC
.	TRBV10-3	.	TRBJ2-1	CAISESAGEQFF	TGTGCCATCAGTGAGTCTGCGGGTGAGCAGTTCTTC
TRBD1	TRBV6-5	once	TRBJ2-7	CASSYTLTQQGNEQYF	TGTGCCAGCAGTTACACGTTAACGCAACAGGGGAACGAGCAGTACTTC
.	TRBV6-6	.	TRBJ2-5	CASSDSLGRGETQYF	TGTGCCAGCAGTGACTCACTAGGGCGTGGGGAGACCCAGTACTTC
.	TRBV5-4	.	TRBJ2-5	CASSLGTEYQETQYF	TGTGCCAGCAGCTTGGGGACAGAGTACCAAGAGACCCAGTACTTC
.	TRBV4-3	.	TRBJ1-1	CASSQEWGDTEAFF	TGCGCCAGCAGCCAAGAGTGGGGGGACACTGAAGCTTTCTTT
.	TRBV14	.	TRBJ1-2	CASSQRRGFNYGYTF	TGTGCCAGCAGCCAGAGGAGGGGATTTAACTATGGCTACACCTTC
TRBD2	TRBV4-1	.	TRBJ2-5	CASSQVFSGGQETQYF	TGCGCCAGCAGCCAAGTTTTTAGCGGGGGACAAGAGACCCAGTACTTC
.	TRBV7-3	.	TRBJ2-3	CASSSLGDTQYF	TGTGCCAGCAGCTCACTAGGAGATACGCAGTATTTT
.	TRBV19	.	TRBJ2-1	CASSISLGEQFF	TGTGCCAGTAGTATTAGTCTCGGTGAGCAGTTCTTC
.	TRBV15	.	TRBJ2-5	CATSRDSAETQYF	TGTGCCACCAGCAGAGATAGCGCAGAGACCCAGTACTTC
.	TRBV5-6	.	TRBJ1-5	CASSLGRGLNQPQHF	TGTGCCAGCAGCTTGGGCAGGGGCCTAAATCAGCCCCAGCATTTT
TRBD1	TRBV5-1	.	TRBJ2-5	CASSWDSQETQYF	TGCGCCAGCAGCTGGGACAGTCAAGAGACCCAGTACTTC
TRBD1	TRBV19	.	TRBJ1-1	CASSPRTGGLVEAFF	TGTGCCAGTAGTCCTCGGACAGGGGGCCTGGTTGAAGCTTTCTTT
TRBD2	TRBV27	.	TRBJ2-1	CASSLSRLAGGLSEQFF	TGTGCCAGCAGTCTTTCCCGACTAGCGGGGGGGCTCAGTGAGCAGTTCTTC
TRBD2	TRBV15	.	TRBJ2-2	CATKAGGVNTGELFF	TGTGCCACCAAAGCTGGGGGGGTGAACACCGGGGAGCTGTTTTTT
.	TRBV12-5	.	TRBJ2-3	CASGLWGEGADTQYF	TGTGCTAGTGGTTTGTGGGGAGAGGGCGCAGATACGCAGTATTTT
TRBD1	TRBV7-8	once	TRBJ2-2	CASSRQGNTGELFF	TGTGCCAGCAGTCGACAGGGGAACACCGGGGAGCTGTTTTTT
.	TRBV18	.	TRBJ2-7	CASSPDRPPYEQYF	TGTGCCAGCTCACCAGACAGGCCTCCCTACGAGCAGTACTTC
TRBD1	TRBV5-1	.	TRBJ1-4	CASSVGQGAPKLFF	TGCGCCAGCAGCGTTGGACAGGGGGCACCAAAACTGTTTTTT
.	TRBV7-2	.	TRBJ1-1	CASSLGGGVNTEAFF	TGTGCCAGCAGCTTGGGGGGGGGAGTGAACACTGAAGCTTTCTTT
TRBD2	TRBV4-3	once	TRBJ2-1	CASSQPTSGRREQFF	TGCGCCAGCAGCCAACCGACTAGCGGGAGACGCGAGCAGTTCTTC
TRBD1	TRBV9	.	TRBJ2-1	CASSPRTGGYNEQFF	TGTGCCAGCAGCCCCCGGACAGGAGGCTACAATGAGCAGTTCTTC
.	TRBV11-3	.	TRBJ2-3	CASSFEGGTDTQYF	TGTGCCAGCAGCTTTGAGGGGGGCACAGATACGCAGTATTTT
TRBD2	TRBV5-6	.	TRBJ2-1	CASSSQLRTSGRADEQFF	TGTGCCAGCAGTTCCCAGCTGCGGACTAGCGGGAGGGCCGATGAGCAGTTCTTC
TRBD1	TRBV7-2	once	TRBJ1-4	CASSPDREGSNEKLFF	TGTGCCAGCAGCCCGGACAGGGAGGGATCTAATGAAAAACTGTTTTTT
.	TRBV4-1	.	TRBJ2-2	CASSQEKGPGELFF	TGCGCCAGCAGCCAAGAGAAGGGGCCCGGGGAGCTGTTTTTT
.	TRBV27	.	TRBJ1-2	CASSLSAGLYGYTF	TGTGCCAGCAGTTTATCGGCAGGGTTATATGGCTACACCTTC
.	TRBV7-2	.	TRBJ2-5	CASSRLGGGGETQYF	TGTGCCAGCAGCCGCCTGGGGGGAGGCGGAGAGACCCAGTACTTC
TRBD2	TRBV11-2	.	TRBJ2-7	CASSPLGLADYEQYF	TGTGCCAGCAGCCCCCTGGGACTAGCGGACTACGAGCAGTACTTC
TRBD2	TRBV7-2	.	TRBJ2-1	CASSMTSGKYNEQFF	TGTGCCAGCAGCATGACTAGCGGGAAATACAATGAGCAGTTCTTC
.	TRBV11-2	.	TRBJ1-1	CASSSAQLAGRANTEAFF	TGTGCCAGCAGCTCGGCCCAATTGGCAGGGCGAGCAAACACTGAAGCTTTCTTT
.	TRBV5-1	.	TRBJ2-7	CASSDLEYEQYF	TGCGCCAGCAGCGACCTAGAATACGAGCAGTACTTC
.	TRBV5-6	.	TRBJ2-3	CASSRLGSTDTQYF	TGTGCCAGCAGCCGACTAGGTTCCACAGATACGCAGTATTTT
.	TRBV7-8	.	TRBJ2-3	CASSSLEVAETTDTQYF	TGTGCCAGCAGCTCCCTGGAGGTAGCGGAAACCACAGATACGCAGTATTTT
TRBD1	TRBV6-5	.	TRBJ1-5	CASRPGQGWDQPQHF	TGTGCCAGCAGACCCGGACAGGGTTGGGATCAGCCCCAGCATTTT
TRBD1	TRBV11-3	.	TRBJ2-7	CASSLGGGQGTYEQYF	TGTGCCAGCAGCCTGGGGGGGGGACAGGGGACCTACGAGCAGTACTTC
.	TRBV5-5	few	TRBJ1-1	CASSLALYSTEAFF	TGTGCCAGCAGCTTGGCCCTCTACAGCACTGAAGCTTTCTTT
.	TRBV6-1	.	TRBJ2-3	CASSENPGLTDTQYF	TGTGCCAGCAGTGAAAATCCGGGACTCACAGATACGCAGTATTTT
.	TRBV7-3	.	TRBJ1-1	CASSLSGRTEAFF	TGTGCCAGCAGCTTATCGGGTAGGACTGAAGCTTTCTTT
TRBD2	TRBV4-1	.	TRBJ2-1	CASSQELAEAYNEQFF	TGCGCCAGCAGCCAAGAACTAGCGGAGGCCTACAATGAGCAGTTCTTC
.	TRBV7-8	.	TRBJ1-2	CASSLAGSRGYTF	TGTGCCAGCAGCTTAGCGGGCAGCCGTGGCTACACCTTC
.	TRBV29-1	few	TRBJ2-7	CSALGGPVGSYEQYF	TGCAGCGCCCTGGGGGGGCCTGTCGGATCCTACGAGCAGTACTTC
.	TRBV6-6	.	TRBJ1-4	CASSRRGLSANEKLFF	TGTGCCAGCAGCCGTAGGGGACTGTCGGCTAATGAAAAACTGTTTTTT
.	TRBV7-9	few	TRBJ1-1	CASSFGGGAFF	TGTGCCAGCAGCTTTGGCGGCGGCGCTTTCTTT
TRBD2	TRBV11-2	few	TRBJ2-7	CASSRRLAQEQYF	TGTGCCAGCAGCCGCCGACTAGCGCAAGAGCAGTACTTC
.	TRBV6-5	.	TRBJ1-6	CASRPTQGYNSPLHF	TGTGCCAGCAGACCCACGCAGGGTTATAATTCACCCCTCCACTTT
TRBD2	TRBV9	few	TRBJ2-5	CASSVALAGEETQYF	TGTGCCAGCAGCGTAGCCCTAGCGGGAGAAGAGACCCAGTACTTC